Below, one TCR beta chain is given with its context. What it binds is unknown. This specimen belongs to a study of cytomegalovirus exposure and HLA in healthy donors. PCR used 60 Vbeta primers and 13 Jbeta primers. Using immunoSEQ multiplex PCR, the repertoire was profiled, and TCRdb retains in-frame clones only, with some absent. The profile covers about 190,000 clones, with roughly 87% appearing a single time and less than 1.3% taken by the ten largest. Findings of the study overall: Cytomegalovirus-associated status was assigned to 150 or so TCR beta chains.

This CDR3 is built from 15 residues. Germline CDR1 is SGHRS and CDR2 is YFSETQ. The trim removed 4 bases at V and 2 bases at J, leaving 8 bases unmatched. Sequencing was performed on PBMCs. The TCR originated in a boy aged 2 to 9 in good health and CMV-seronegative. This sequence joins TRBV5-1 and TRBJ2-5; 7 positions agree with TRBD1. CDR3 residues: CASSLIPGQQETQYF. CDR3 nucleotides: TGCGCCAGCAGCCTCATACCGGGACAGCAAGAGACCCAGTACTTC.